This T cell receptor beta chain appears in the sequencing data of a study of T cell responses to AZD1222 COVID-19 vaccine (dated by TCRdb to about 2021). Regarding the research as a whole: TCR sequencing was performed for fewer than 250 trial participants, of whom roughly 200 were given two doses of AZD1222 and around 25 were given two doses of MenACWY control vaccine. Trial participants were enrolled by age into 18-55, 56-69 and 70-plus year subgroups, with roughly 150, 30 and 60 TCR-sequenced participants respectively.

The sample's time point, from its label and the paper: about 28 days (+/-7) after the second vaccine dose. AZD1222 recipients whose second dose came at about 4 weeks and those whose second dose came at about 12 weeks were combined into one group, since spike-specific TCR depth and breadth did not differ between the two schedules. Samples from vaccinated people were obtained from the UK trials COV001 and COV002, which included a single-blind randomized controlled phase 2/3 trial of AZD1222 (ChAdOx1 nCoV-19) in healthy adults. Trial participant PBMC samples were collected at day 0 and day 28 after the second dose for TCRbeta chain sequencing. The CDR3 regions of human TCRbeta chains were analyzed by immunosequencing. In the original analysis: TCRs in the repertoires were compared against a reference library of SARS-CoV-2-specific TCRs that had been generated with the MIRA antigen-specificity platform. Breadth was defined as the fraction of unique TCRs that were SARS-CoV-2-associated, and depth was defined as the fraction of total T cells that were SARS-CoV-2-associated. Using the MIRA data, each spike-specific TCR was assigned both to the spike region to which the TCR was reactive and to a CD4 or CD8 class. Log10-transformed breadth and depth values were compared by one-way ANOVA with Sidak's multiple comparisons tests. Not all clones reach the TCRdb copy of this immuneACCESS table, which keeps in-frame sequences only. Checked studies attribute under half of the gap to unresolved V genes and leave the rest unexplained. For V, J and clone size, that table is used; D and trimming come from the DNA. In all, the sample holds more than 150,000 clones, and about nine tenths of those were seen once. The top ten constitute about 9.8% of the sample.

Taken from cysteine to phenylalanine, the CDR3 has 15 residues. Only the CDR3 portion is preserved as DNA: 45 bases, with reading frame beginning at the first base. CDR1 and CDR2 are read off the germline V gene as SGHRS and YFSETQ. V is cut by 0 bases and J by 7 bases, and the space between the germline ends is 14 bases. As regards this clone: Its antigen is currently not known. No per-base quality is available; no much larger clone lies one base away.

The full study reports these points: Participants were mostly white British, with more females than males. The authors suggested clonal diversity may have been underestimated. Reportedly, close to half of the unique spike-specific TCRs recognized epitopes lying outside the regions that are mutated in the B.1.351 and B.1.1.7 variants. Conclusions about previously exposed vaccinees are limited, since just a handful of AZD1222 recipients were seropositive for SARS-CoV-2 at baseline. The 56-69-year group was small, and its depth increase did not reach significance, likely because of low power. Because no day 14 peak-response samples were available, repertoires were characterized only after the peak T cell response. After two AZD1222 doses, both the breadth and the depth of spike-specific TCRs were significantly higher than at day 0 and than in MenACWY recipients. Vaccine-associated CD4 TCRs spanned the whole spike protein, with dominant responses in regions 160-218 and 743-854.

The rearrangement combines TRBV5-1 with TRBJ1-3; the D segment cannot be called with confidence. This material consisted of peripheral blood, taken 28 days after the second AZD1222 dose. The sequence came from an adult who received the AZD1222 COVID-19 vaccine. The encoded CDR3 is CASSLARSEGNTIYF. The nucleotide sequence reads as follows: TGCGCCAGCAGCTTGGCCCGATCCGAGGGCAACACCATATATTTT.